This passage covers 4 T cell receptor beta chains from one sample sequenced in a study of graft-versus-host responses after intestinal transplantation. Antigens of these TCRs are unknown. Clones were sequenced by immunoSEQ multiplex PCR, and TCRdb holds only the in-frame ones, with some missing. The sample consists of about 130,000 clones, about nine tenths of them appearing once. The sequencing here drew on unstimulated CD4+ T cells sorted from spleen or lymph node cells, taken before intestinal transplant. These receptors were obtained from a human donor who received an intestinal transplant.

The V and J genes are TRBV9 and TRBJ2-1, with D uncertain. CDR3 length: 15 amino acids. The germline V and J ends were trimmed by 4 bases and 0 bases, with 11 bases remaining between them. Germline V lookup: CDR1 SGDLS, CDR2 YYNGEE. The CDR3 sequence is CASSRSPTSYNEQFF. The CDR3, as DNA: TGTGCCAGCAGCCGCAGCCCCACCTCCTACAATGAGCAGTTCTTC.

The V and J genes are TRBV5-1 and TRBJ2-1, with D possibly matching TRBD1 (5 bases). Trimming left V 1 base short and J 0 bases short, with 11 bases between. Germline V gene lookup returns CDR1 SGHRS and CDR2 YFSETQ. The CDR3 runs to 16 residues. The CDR3 DNA follows: TGCGCCAGCAGCTTGTCGGAAGGGGCCTCCTACAATGAGCAGTTCTTC. This sequence encodes CASSLSEGASYNEQFF. Full variable domain (rest looked up from reference TRBV5-1 and TRBJ2-1): KAGVTQTPRYLIKTRGQQVTLSCSPISGHRSVSWYQQTPGQGLQFLFEYFSETQRNKGNFPGRFSGRQFSNSRSEMNVSTLELGDSALYLCASSLSEGASYNEQFFGPGTRLTVL.

The chain employs TRBV25-1 and TRBJ2-5; D is possibly TRBD2 (6 bases). Per germline, CDR1 MGHDK and CDR2 SYGVNS. This CDR3 region has 15 residues. Trimming took off 7 bases at V and 1 base at J, with 16 bases between the two ends. CDR3 protein: CASTTAGRIQETQYF. The CDR3 nucleotides are TGTGCCAGCACCACCGCGGGACGGATCCAAGAGACCCAGTACTTC.

This chain uses TRBV28 with TRBJ1-1; D not certain. The V gene lost 5 bases and the J gene lost 0 bases, with 16 bases spanning the gap. Germline V CDR1 and CDR2: MDHEN, SYDVKM. CDR3 length: 16 residues. CDR3: CASSTRSFPMNTEAFF. The CDR3 bases are TGTGCCAGCAGTACACGGTCCTTTCCCATGAACACTGAAGCTTTCTTT.